What follows describes a single T cell receptor (beta chain). Its antigen remains unidentified. This sample was taken from a study of regulatory T cells in long-lasting Graves disease. Background on the study: Over 5 years of antithyroid drugs plus positive TSH receptor antibodies defined persistent Graves' disease.

The time point denotes: persistent/refractory GD, antithyroid drugs over 5 years with positive TRAb. Scientists built the TCR library using RNA that was extracted from PBMCs. Germline V gene data show CDR1 as SGDLS and CDR2 as YYNGEE. Trimming stripped 1 base from V and 0 bases from J, with 8 bases between. This CDR3 is 15 amino acids long. Study-level points and caveats: Gene preferences differed: TRBV28, TRBJ1-2, TRBJ2-5 in persistent cases.

Arm-PCR of CDR3 regions with iRepertoire HTBI primers generated TCR beta libraries. TCRdb redid the calling of the multiplex PCR reads with MiXCR, one entry per CDR3 protein. Seen here are roughly 400,000 distinct CDR3 sequences, around 20% observed once, and the top ten hold roughly an eighth. The receptor comes from a female donor with Graves disease. The chain recombines TRBV9 with TRBJ2-1; D gene ambiguous. The input for sequencing was peripheral blood mononuclear cells (PBMCs), taken when the disease was refractory, from a patient treated with antithyroid drugs. The DNA of the CDR3 is TGTGCCAGCAGCGTAATGGGGATCTCCTACAATGAGCAGTTCTTC. It specifies CASSVMGISYNEQFF.